Below, one T cell receptor (beta chain) is given with its context. What it recognizes is unknown. The sample is drawn from a study of a mutant IDH1 vaccine in newly diagnosed glioma. Clones were read by immunoSEQ multiplex PCR, and TCRdb kept only the in-frame ones, dropping some. Here the sample spans around 38,000 clones, about four fifths being singletons. Study-wide results and limits: A vaccine-induced immune response developed in roughly 93% of the patients.

Germline lookup yields CDR1 SGHDN and CDR2 FVKESK. V lost 0 bases and J lost 7, with 6 bases in between. The CDR3 is made up of 12 amino acids. Indicated time point: week 5, during vaccination. Topical imiquimod was applied with each vaccine dose, which held 300 ug of mutant IDH1 20-mer peptide. The clonotype comes from a man under 40 with glioma. The sequencing here drew on PBMCs, taken from a glioma patient whose treatment included an IDH1 peptide vaccine. This chain joins TRBV14 and TRBJ1-1; unclear D gene. In DNA form, the CDR3 reads TGTGCCAGCAGCCAAGAGGGAGTTGAAGCTTTCTTT. It codes for CASSQEGVEAFF.